The 27 T cell receptor beta chains presented below share a single source sample, sequenced in a study of response to subunit inactivated influenza vaccine. TCRdb processed the RT-PCR reads anew with MiXCR; each CDR3 protein has one entry. The sample has approximately 730,000 distinct CDR3 sequences, roughly 14% seen once. The sequenced sample was PBMCs from blood, obtained around two weeks before vaccination. The receptors stem from a man aged 50 or older who received an inactivated influenza vaccine.

The chain has TRBV7-2 and TRBJ1-2; 9 bases match TRBD1. The CDR3 loop spans 14 amino acids. Per germline, CDR1 SGHTA and CDR2 FQGNSA. The V segment lost 4 bases and the J segment 9 bases; nucleotides outside the gene matches: 9. CDR3 amino acids: CASSSPGTGLSYTF. The CDR3 coding sequence is TGTGCCAGCAGCTCTCCCGGGACAGGGTTGAGCTACACCTTC.

The rearrangement joins TRBV5-6 to TRBJ2-3, with 10 positions matching TRBD1. V lost 4 bases and J lost 3; bases outside the gene matches: 5. CDR3 length: 15 amino acids. Germline-derived CDR1 and CDR2 are SGHDT and YYEEEE. Here the CDR3 reads CASSQGQGRTDTQYF. The CDR3 region has the DNA TGTGCCAGCAGCCAGGGACAGGGGAGAACAGATACGCAGTATTTT. Full variable domain (rest looked up from reference TRBV5-6 and TRBJ2-3): DAGVTQSPTHLIKTRGQQVTLRCSPKSGHDTVSWYQQALGQGPQFIFQYYEEEERQRGNFPDRFSGHQFPNYSSELNVNALLLGDSALYLCASSQGQGRTDTQYFGPGTRLTVL.

This chain connects TRBV4-1 to TRBJ2-1, with TRBD2 identical over 10 bases. The CDR3 spans 15 residues. V lost 4 bases to trimming and J lost 3 bases; unmatched junction nucleotides: 3. CDR1 and CDR2 from the germline V gene are MGHRA and YSYEKL. This chain's CDR3 is CASSRGTSDYNEQFF. The CDR3 DNA is TGCGCCAGCAGCCGCGGGACTAGCGACTACAATGAGCAGTTCTTC.

This chain links TRBV7-9 with TRBJ2-5; no reliable D call. Looked up from germline, CDR1 is SEHNR and CDR2 is FQNEAQ (reference sequence). The CDR3 sequence is 15 residues long. V lost 3 bases to trimming and J lost 0 bases, with 11 bases between them. The chain's CDR3 is CASSLAWGNQETQYF. CDR3 DNA sequence: TGTGCCAGCAGCTTGGCGTGGGGAAACCAAGAGACCCAGTACTTC. Using reference TRBV7-9 and TRBJ2-5 for the parts outside the CDR3, the full variable domain is DTGVSQNPRHKITKRGQNVTFRCDPISEHNRLYWYRQTLGQGPEFLTYFQNEAQLEKSRLLSDRFSAERPKGSFSTLEIQRTEQGDSAMYLCASSLAWGNQETQYFGPGTRLLVL.

This chain links TRBV12-3 or TRBV12-4 with TRBJ1-3, with D perhaps TRBD1 (5 bases). The ends were cut back, 3 bases at V and 0 bases at J, with 21 bases in the middle. This CDR3 contains 19 residues. The CDR3 spells CASSFRGLGLSRSGNTIYF. The CDR3 DNA is TGTGCCAGCAGTTTTCGGGGCCTTGGGCTTAGCCGCTCTGGAAACACCATATATTTT.

This clonotype has a handful of counts. This chain links TRBV28 with TRBJ2-7; a possible D gene is TRBD2 (5 bases). This CDR3 spans 12 amino acids. Germline CDR1 is MDHEN and CDR2 is SYDVKM. V was cut by 5 bases and J by 5 bases, with 10 bases left in between. CDR3 sequence: CASSEGRDEQYF. The CDR3 coding sequence is TGTGCCAGCAGTGAGGGTCGCGACGAGCAGTACTTC.

This chain links TRBV18 with TRBJ2-7, with no clear D. Per the germline V gene, CDR1 is KGHSH and CDR2 is LQKENI. V was shortened by 1 base and J by 1 base, with 5 bases between the two germline ends. The CDR3 extends over 13 amino acids. The CDR3, as DNA: TGTGCCAGCTCACCACAAGCGTCCTACGAGCAGTACTTC. Translated, it gives CASSPQASYEQYF. The whole variable domain, remainder taken from reference TRBV18 and TRBJ2-7, is NAGVMQNPRHLVRRRGQEARLRCSPMKGHSHVYWYRQLPEEGLKFMVYLQKENIIDESGMPKERFSAEFPKEGPSILRIQQVVRGDSAAYFCASSPQASYEQYFGPGTRLTVT.

In this sample, this clonotype turned up a few times. This chain links TRBV11-2 with TRBJ2-7; no clear D gene. Deletions cut 2 bases from V and 3 bases from J, with 14 bases between. The CDR3 has 15 amino acids. The V gene's germline CDR1 is SGHAT and CDR2 FQNNGV. CDR3 bases: TGTGCCAGCAGCTTACCACTCCCCGGCGGCTACGAGCAGTACTTC. It yields the protein CASSLPLPGGYEQYF. Full variable domain (rest looked up from reference TRBV11-2 and TRBJ2-7): EAGVAQSPRYKIIEKRQSVAFWCNPISGHATLYWYQQILGQGPKLLIQFQNNGVVDDSQLPKDRFSAERLKGVDSTLKIQPAKLEDSAVYLCASSLPLPGGYEQYFGPGTRLTVT.

The chain couples TRBV15 to TRBJ2-5; TRBD2 might be the D (6 bases). In germline, CDR1 is LNHNV, CDR2 YYDKDF (reference sequence). V lost 9 bases and J 7 bases, leaving 27 bases between the germline ends. This CDR3 has 16 residues. DNA for the CDR3: TGTGCCACGGGAACGGGGCTAGCGCCACCCGTTGGGACCCAGTACTTC. Encoded protein: CATGTGLAPPVGTQYF. The whole variable domain, remainder taken from reference TRBV15 and TRBJ2-5, is DAMVIQNPRYQVTQFGKPVTLSCSQTLNHNVMYWYQQKSSQAPKLLFHYYDKDFNNEADTPDNFQSRRPNTSFCFLDIRSPGLGDTAMYLCATGTGLAPPVGTQYFGPGTRLLVL.

V gene TRBV27 combines with J gene TRBJ1-1; no clear D. The CDR3 is 13 residues long. V dropped 3 bases and J dropped 5 bases, with 10 bases sitting between them. Per germline, CDR1 MNHEY and CDR2 SMNVEV (reference sequence). As DNA, the CDR3 is TGTGCCAGCAGTTTTGGGCTCGGGACTGAAGCTTTCTTT. Amino acids: CASSFGLGTEAFF.

The CDR3 reads CASSRGHTGDSPLHF. CDR3 DNA: TGTGCCAGCAGCCGCGGACATACAGGAGATTCACCCCTCCACTTT. V gene TRBV6-1 combines with J gene TRBJ1-6, with D possibly being TRBD1 (5 bases). The CDR3 covers 15 residues. CDR1 and CDR2 from the germline V gene are MNHNS and SASEGT. With 6 bases removed from V and 8 bases from J, the gap between germline ends came to 17 bases.

The chain's CDR3 is CSVEIRLAGSYEQYF. CDR3 sequence (DNA): TGCAGCGTTGAAATACGACTAGCGGGGTCTTATGAGCAGTACTTC. V is TRBV29-1 and J is TRBJ2-7; 11 bases agree with TRBD2. J gave up 7 bases and V 2 bases, and 10 bases lay outside the gene matches. Germline V gene lookup returns CDR1 SQVTM and CDR2 ANQGSEA. This CDR3 comprises 15 residues.

The genes are TRBV20-1 and TRBJ2-1; 8 bases are a match to TRBD2. V shed 2 bases, J shed 0 bases, and the junction held 6 bases outside the gene matches. The CDR3 sequence is 16 residues long. Germline V gene data show CDR1 as DFQATT and CDR2 as SNEGSKA (reference sequence). The CDR3 spells CSARNLAGSSYNEQFF. DNA of the CDR3: TGCAGTGCTAGAAACTTAGCGGGAAGCTCCTACAATGAGCAGTTCTTC.

This chain uses TRBV7-9 with TRBJ2-2; D gene ambiguous. In germline, CDR1 is SEHNR, CDR2 FQNEAQ (reference sequence). The V gene lost 5 bases and the J gene lost 2 bases, with 12 bases spanning the gap. The CDR3 is made up of 15 amino acids. The CDR3 loop is CASSPRTVNTGELFF. In nucleotides, the CDR3 is TGTGCCAGCAGCCCGAGGACCGTCAACACCGGGGAGCTGTTTTTT.

There are a few counts of this clonotype. This chain links TRBV24-1 with TRBJ2-3; TRBD2 matches 8 bases. The ends lost 0 bases at V and 2 bases at J; junction bases unmatched: 3. CDR1 is KGHDR, CDR2 SFDVKD, per germline. The CDR3 runs 16 residues. This CDR3 reads CATSDLFSGDTDTQYF. CDR3 DNA sequence: TGTGCCACCAGTGATTTGTTTAGCGGGGACACAGATACGCAGTATTTT.

This clonotype was observed a few times. V gene TRBV6-2 or TRBV6-3 combines with J gene TRBJ1-3; D is ambiguous. V shed 10 bases and J shed 0 bases, with 10 bases lying between them. From germline, CDR1 is MNHEY and CDR2 SVGEGT. The CDR3 runs to 13 residues. The CDR3 is CATALASGNTIYF. CDR3 nucleotide sequence: TGTGCCACCGCTTTGGCCTCTGGAAACACCATATATTTT.

The gene calls are TRBV7-2 and TRBJ2-2; D is ambiguous. Looked up from germline, CDR1 is SGHTA and CDR2 is FQGNSA. V gave up 2 bases and J gave up 2 bases, with 9 bases separating them. The CDR3 runs 15 residues. The CDR3 protein is CASSLRHTNTGELFF. The DNA of the CDR3 is TGTGCCAGCAGCTTAAGGCATACCAACACCGGGGAGCTGTTTTTT.

This clonotype was seen only once. The gene calls are TRBV6-1 and TRBJ2-5, with D possibly being TRBD2 (7 bases). The CDR3 sequence is 15 residues long. With 6 bases removed from V and 8 bases from J, the gap between germline ends came to 22 bases. Germline V gene sequence: CDR1 MNHNS, CDR2 SASEGT. CDR3 protein: CASRSGGGPIVTQYF. The CDR3 bases are TGTGCCAGCAGGAGTGGGGGGGGGCCCATCGTTACCCAGTACTTC.

The chain recombines TRBV9 with TRBJ2-1; D remains unclear. Germline CDR1 reads SGDLS; CDR2 reads YYNGEE. The CDR3 sequence is 16 residues long. Trimming stripped 6 bases from V and 0 bases from J, with 16 bases between. The CDR3 nucleotides are TGTGCCAGCAACGCGGCGGCGATGAGCTCCTACAATGAGCAGTTCTTC. Amino acid sequence: CASNAAAMSSYNEQFF.

The gene calls are TRBV12-3 or TRBV12-4 and TRBJ1-1; a weak D match, TRBD1 (5 bases). The V and J ends lost 6 bases and 7 bases respectively, with 24 bases between them. There are 16 residues in the CDR3. DNA for the CDR3: TGTGCCAGCAGCCCAAGGGCCGCAGGGTATAGAGGTGAAGCTTTCTTT. This encodes CASSPRAAGYRGEAFF.

V gene TRBV4-2 combines with J gene TRBJ2-7; 9 bases line up with TRBD2. With V trimmed by 0 bases and J by 3 bases, 6 bases remained unmatched. CDR3 length: 16 amino acids. Germline values: CDR1 LGHNA, CDR2 YNFKEQ. The CDR3 protein is CASSQDIAGVVYEQYF. The CDR3 bases are TGTGCCAGCAGCCAAGATATAGCGGGAGTCGTCTACGAGCAGTACTTC.

V is TRBV4-1 and J is TRBJ1-5; D remains ambiguous. The germline gives CDR1 MGHRA, CDR2 YSYEKL. The CDR3 consists of 14 residues. Trimming stripped 0 bases from V and 4 bases from J, with 7 bases between. As DNA, the CDR3 is TGCGCCAGCAGCCAAGAAGAGAGAAATCAGCCCCAGCATTTT. This codes for CASSQEERNQPQHF.

This clonotype occurred a few times. This chain connects TRBV12-3 or TRBV12-4 to TRBJ1-2; 8 bases are a match to TRBD1. The ends lost 8 bases at V and 3 bases at J; junction bases unmatched: 2. The CDR3 is 12 residues long. CDR3 in amino acids: CASQTGDYGYTF. The CDR3 DNA reads as TGTGCCAGCCAGACAGGGGACTATGGCTACACCTTC.

The chain is built from TRBV20-1 and TRBJ1-2; the D is unclear. Per germline, CDR1 DFQATT and CDR2 SNEGSKA (reference sequence). The CDR3 is made up of 12 amino acids. V lost 0 bases and J 0 bases, leaving 2 bases between the germline ends. CDR3 DNA: TGCAGTGCTAGAGATACTAACTATGGCTACACCTTC. Its translation: CSARDTNYGYTF.

This clonotype was counted at least ten times. The gene calls are TRBV29-1 and TRBJ2-3; a possible D gene is TRBD1 (6 bases). The CDR3 is 12 amino acids. Trimming took off 4 bases at V and 6 bases at J, with 11 bases between the two ends. Germline CDR1 reads SQVTM; CDR2 reads ANQGSEA. CDR3 sequence (DNA): TGCAGCGTTGCCCGTCAGGGGGATACGCAGTATTTT. This sequence encodes CSVARQGDTQYF.

This clonotype was seen a few times. The chain has TRBV25-1 and TRBJ2-1; 9 nucleotides agree with TRBD1. Germline CDR1 is MGHDK and CDR2 is SYGVNS. The CDR3 covers 12 residues. V dropped 8 bases and J dropped 9; count of bases not matched to a gene: 5. DNA for the CDR3: TGTGCCAGCGGACAGGGGCGTGGTGAGCAGTTCTTC. Amino acid sequence: CASGQGRGEQFF.

J is TRBJ2-3 and V is TRBV4-3; D may match TRBD1 or TRBD2 (5 bases each). The CDR3 covers 17 residues. The germline V and J ends were trimmed by 0 bases and 5 bases, with 18 bases remaining between them. Germline CDR1 reads LGHNA; CDR2 reads YSLEER. The CDR3 sequence is CASSQDWGSLGGDTQYF. CDR3 bases: TGCGCCAGCAGCCAAGATTGGGGTAGCCTTGGGGGAGATACGCAGTATTTT.